These T cell receptor beta chains were read from a single sample in a study of shared clonotypes between healthy human individuals. Assay used: immunoSEQ multiplex PCR; TCRdb lists only in-frame clones, some missing. The table records roughly 640,000 clones, about 97% of them present only once. Sequencing was performed on naive CD4+ T cells sorted from blood. Receptor source: a woman aged 25 to 39 in good health. The CDR3 runs from the conserved cysteine through the conserved F or W. The D gene is left open where the match is weak.

d_call: .
v_call: TRBV4-1
j_call: TRBJ1-6
cdr3_nt: TGCGCCAGCAGCCAAGCCGGGCAGTATAATTCACCCCTCCACTTT
cdr3_aa: CASSQAGQYNSPLHF

d_call: .
v_call: TRBV5-1
j_call: TRBJ2-1
cdr3_nt: TGCGCCAGCAGCTCCAATCGTGGCAATGAGCAGTTCTTC
cdr3_aa: CASSSNRGNEQFF

d_call: .
v_call: TRBV14
j_call: TRBJ1-2
cdr3_nt: TGTGCCAGCATCTGGCTGACAGGAACCTATGGCTACACCTTC
cdr3_aa: CASIWLTGTYGYTF

d_call: .
v_call: TRBV10-2
j_call: TRBJ1-2
cdr3_nt: TGCGCCAGCAGTGAGTCGCGGGTCAACTATGGCTACACCTTC
cdr3_aa: CASSESRVNYGYTF

d_call: TRBD1
v_call: TRBV4-2
j_call: TRBJ1-1
cdr3_nt: TGTGCCAGCAGCCCTCAGGGGGACACTGAAGCTTTCTTT
cdr3_aa: CASSPQGDTEAFF

d_call: .
v_call: TRBV18
j_call: TRBJ1-2
cdr3_nt: TGTGCCAGCTCACCACCGCCAGGGGATGGCTACACCTTC
cdr3_aa: CASSPPPGDGYTF

d_call: TRBD1
v_call: TRBV18
j_call: TRBJ1-4
cdr3_nt: TGTGCCAGCTCACCATTTAACGAGGGGGCGATGGGTGAAAAACTGTTTTTT
cdr3_aa: CASSPFNEGAMGEKLFF

d_call: TRBD1
v_call: TRBV18
j_call: TRBJ2-7
cdr3_nt: TGTGCCAGCTCACTTACCAGAGCCCGGGACAGGGCCTACGAGCAGTACTTC
cdr3_aa: CASSLTRARDRAYEQYF

d_call: TRBD1
v_call: TRBV11-2
j_call: TRBJ2-5
cdr3_nt: TGTGCCAGCAGCCGTAGACAGGGGGCGAAGCAAGAGACCCAGTACTTC
cdr3_aa: CASSRRQGAKQETQYF

d_call: .
v_call: TRBV30
j_call: TRBJ2-2
cdr3_nt: TGTGCCTGGAGAGCGCAAGACTACACCGGGGAGCTGTTTTTT
cdr3_aa: CAWRAQDYTGELFF